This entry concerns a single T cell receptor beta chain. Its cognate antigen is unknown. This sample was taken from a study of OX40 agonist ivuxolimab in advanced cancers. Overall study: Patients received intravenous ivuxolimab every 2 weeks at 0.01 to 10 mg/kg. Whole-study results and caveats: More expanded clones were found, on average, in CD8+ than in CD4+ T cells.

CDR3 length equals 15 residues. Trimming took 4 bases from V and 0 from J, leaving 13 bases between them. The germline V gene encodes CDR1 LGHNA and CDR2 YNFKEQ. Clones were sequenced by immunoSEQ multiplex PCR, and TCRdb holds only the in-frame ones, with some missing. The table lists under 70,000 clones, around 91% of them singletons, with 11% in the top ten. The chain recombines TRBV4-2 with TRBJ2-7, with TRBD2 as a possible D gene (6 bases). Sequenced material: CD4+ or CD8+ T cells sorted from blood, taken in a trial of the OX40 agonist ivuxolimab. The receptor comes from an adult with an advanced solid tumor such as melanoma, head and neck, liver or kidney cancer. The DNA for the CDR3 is TGTGCCAGCAGCCTTATAGCGGACTCCTCCTACGAGCAGTACTTC. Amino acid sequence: CASSLIADSSYEQYF.